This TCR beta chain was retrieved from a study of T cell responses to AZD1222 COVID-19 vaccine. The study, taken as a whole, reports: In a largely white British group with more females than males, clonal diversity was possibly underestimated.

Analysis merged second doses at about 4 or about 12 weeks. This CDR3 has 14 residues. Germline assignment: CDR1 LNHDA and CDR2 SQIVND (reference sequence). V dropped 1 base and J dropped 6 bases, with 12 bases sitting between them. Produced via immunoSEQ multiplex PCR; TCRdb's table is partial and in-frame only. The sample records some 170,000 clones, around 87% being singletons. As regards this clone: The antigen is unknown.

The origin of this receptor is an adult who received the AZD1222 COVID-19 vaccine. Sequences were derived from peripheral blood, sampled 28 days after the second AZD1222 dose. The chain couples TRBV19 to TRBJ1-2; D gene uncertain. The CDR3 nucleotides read TGTGCCAGTAGTATAGTCGCGGGAAAGGATGGCTACACCTTC. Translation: CASSIVAGKDGYTF.